Reported below is one TCR beta chain. As yet, its antigen is unknown. This sample was taken from a study of response to subunit inactivated influenza vaccine. Findings of the study overall: The study's authors posited that every seasonal influenza vaccination enlists few new T cells.

This CDR3 comprises 14 residues. The germline V gene has CDR1 SGHTA and CDR2 FQGNSA. With 4 bases removed from V and 3 bases from J, the gap between germline ends came to 11 bases. TCRdb processed the RT-PCR reads anew with MiXCR; each CDR3 protein has one entry. The repertoire holds under 950,000 distinct CDR3 sequences, with less than 25% as singletons. The gene calls are TRBV7-2 and TRBJ2-3; weak D call: TRBD1 (6 bases). Sequences were derived from PBMCs from blood, sampled about 5 days after vaccination. This clonotype originated in a man between 50 and 59 years old who received an inactivated influenza vaccine. The CDR3 sequence: CASSSWTVTDTQYF. CDR3 DNA sequence: TGTGCCAGCAGCTCCTGGACAGTGACAGATACGCAGTATTTT. The full variable domain, with the rest looked up from reference TRBV7-2 and TRBJ2-3, is GAGVSQSPSNKVTEKGKDVELRCDPISGHTALYWYRQSLGQGLEFLIYFQGNSAPDKSGLPSDRFSAERTGGSVSTLTIQRTQQEDSAVYLCASSSWTVTDTQYFGPGTRLTVL.